What follows are 23 T cell receptor beta chains derived from one specimen sequenced in a study of T cells in Graves' hyperthyroidism and ophthalmopathy. RNA transcripts gave rise to amplified TCR beta CDR3 regions. The HTBI primer set drove a first-round RT-PCR of the TCR CDR3. TCRdb reprocessed the multiplex PCR reads with MiXCR, giving one entry per CDR3 protein. The sample has 300,000 to 400,000 distinct CDR3 sequences; less than 20% are singletons. Sequenced material: blood. These receptors were obtained from a man aged 18 to 30 with Graves' ophthalmopathy.

The chain employs TRBV5-4 and TRBJ2-1; 8 nucleotides align to TRBD2. The CDR3 sequence is 15 residues long. The germline V gene encodes CDR1 SGHNT and CDR2 YYREEE (reference sequence). V shed 4 bases, J shed 3 bases, and the junction held 6 bases outside the gene matches. The CDR3 region is CASSPGGGDYNEQFF. The CDR3, as DNA: TGTGCCAGCAGCCCCGGGGGGGGAGACTACAATGAGCAGTTCTTC.

This clonotype has ten or more counts. The chain links TRBV7-6 to TRBJ2-3; D ambiguous. Deletions cut 4 bases from V and 0 bases from J, with 8 bases between. Germline V gene sequence: CDR1 SGHVS, CDR2 FNYEAQ. The CDR3 has 14 amino acids. CDR3 amino acids: CASSSRVSTDTQYF. The CDR3 region has the DNA TGTGCCAGCAGCTCCCGGGTTAGCACAGATACGCAGTATTTT.

This clonotype was found many times. This chain links TRBV12-3 or TRBV12-4 with TRBJ1-2, with TRBD1 as a possible D gene (6 bases). This CDR3 spans 11 amino acids. V was trimmed by 10 bases and J by 8 bases, leaving 14 bases between them. CDR3 DNA: TGTGCCACAGGGGTTTCGGGAGGCTACACCTTC. Translation gives CATGVSGGYTF.

There are many counts of this clonotype. CDR3 loop: CASSVRQPLRNTIYF. The CDR3 coding sequence is TGTGCCAGCAGCGTGCGCCAACCCCTAAGAAACACCATATATTTT. The V gene is TRBV7-9, the J gene TRBJ1-3; D is unresolved. The CDR3 runs 15 residues. The V gene lost 5 bases and the J gene lost 5 bases, with 16 bases spanning the gap. Germline CDR1 is SEHNR and CDR2 is FQNEAQ (reference sequence).

The chain links TRBV5-1 to TRBJ2-5, with 7 bases lining up with TRBD2. The CDR3 sequence is 17 residues long. After removal of 0 bases from V and 2 bases from J, the junction contained 10 bases not matched to a gene. Germline V lookup: CDR1 SGHRS, CDR2 YFSETQ. In DNA form, the CDR3 reads TGCGCCAGCAGCTTGGAGGGTTACGGGGGGTATCAAGAGACCCAGTACTTC. Translation gives CASSLEGYGGYQETQYF.

This clonotype has just a few counts. The rearrangement links TRBV15 to TRBJ1-5, with unresolved D. From germline, CDR1 is LNHNV and CDR2 YYDKDF (reference sequence). V was clipped by 3 bases and J by 0 bases, with 6 bases between them. The CDR3 runs to 14 residues. The CDR3 DNA reads TGTGCCACCAGCAGGGGCAATAGCAATCAGCCCCAGCATTTT. It encodes CATSRGNSNQPQHF.

This clonotype was observed many times. V is TRBV5-1 and J is TRBJ1-2, with D perhaps matching TRBD1 (6 bases). Trimming pared 3 bases from V and 2 bases from J, leaving 14 bases between. CDR1 is SGHRS and CDR2 is YFSETQ in the germline V gene. This CDR3 contains 15 residues. This CDR3 reads CASSSSGTSNYGYTF. CDR3 DNA: TGCGCCAGCAGCTCCTCGGGGACATCGAACTATGGCTACACCTTC.

The chain employs TRBV9 and TRBJ1-6; possibly TRBD1 for D (6 bases). Germline V CDR1 and CDR2: SGDLS, YYNGEE. CDR3 length: 15 amino acids. Trimming took off 3 bases at V and 5 bases at J, with 12 bases between the two ends. CDR3 coding DNA: TGTGCCAGCAGCGGGCCGGGACATAATAATTCACCCCTCCACTTT. Protein sequence: CASSGPGHNNSPLHF.

The rearrangement joins TRBV27 to TRBJ1-2; D unresolved. Germline-derived CDR1 and CDR2 are MNHEY and SMNVEV (reference sequence). This CDR3 comprises 15 residues. Trimming cost V 3 bases and J 6 bases, with 17 bases left between them. This chain's CDR3 is CASSFYQERVNGYTF. The CDR3 bases are TGTGCCAGCAGTTTTTATCAGGAAAGGGTGAATGGCTACACCTTC.

The J gene is TRBJ1-4, the V gene TRBV4-1; tentative D call: TRBD1 (6 bases). Trimming shortened V by 4 bases and J by 5 bases, and 14 bases separated the two germline ends. CDR1 MGHRA and CDR2 YSYEKL come from the germline V gene. This CDR3 spans 15 amino acids. CDR3 sequence: CASSLRGGGNEKLFF. The CDR3 DNA reads TGCGCCAGCAGCCTTCGAGGGGGAGGAAATGAAAAACTGTTTTTT.

This clonotype has more than one count but fewer than ten. The rearrangement joins TRBV24-1 to TRBJ1-5; D not resolved. The CDR3 covers 14 residues. V was cut by 3 bases and J by 4 bases, with 9 bases left in between. CDR1 and CDR2 (germline): KGHDR, SFDVKD. The CDR3 protein is CATSDHATNQPQHF. CDR3 nucleotides: TGTGCCACCAGTGATCACGCCACGAATCAGCCCCAGCATTTT.

This clonotype has only a few counts. The CDR3 loop reads CASSAGANYEQYF. The CDR3 region has the DNA TGTGCCAGCAGTGCAGGGGCTAACTACGAGCAGTACTTC. This chain connects TRBV2 to TRBJ2-7; tentatively, D is TRBD1 (6 bases). Germline V gene data show CDR1 as SNHLY and CDR2 as FYNNEI. V lost 4 bases and J 3 bases, leaving 10 bases between the germline ends. The CDR3 runs 13 residues.

Many counts were recorded for this clonotype. The genes are TRBV10-3 and TRBJ2-1, with 9 bases that match TRBD2. V lost 0 bases to trimming and J lost 8 bases; unmatched junction nucleotides: 5. Germline V gene data show CDR1 as ENHRY and CDR2 as SYGVKD. The CDR3 loop spans 15 amino acids. CDR3 loop: CAISESGLARDEQFF. The DNA of the CDR3 is TGTGCCATCAGTGAGTCTGGACTAGCGCGTGATGAGCAGTTCTTC.

This clonotype showed up just a few times. V usage is TRBV6-1 and J usage is TRBJ2-2; tentative D call: TRBD1 (6 bases). The CDR3 is 14 amino acids. V shed 0 bases and J shed 9 bases, with 11 bases lying between them. CDR1 MNHNS and CDR2 SASEGT come from the germline V gene. CDR3 nucleotide sequence: TGTGCCAGCAGTGAAGCCAGACAGGAGCGGGAGCTGTTTTTT. Protein: CASSEARQERELFF.

The sample holds many counts of this clonotype. CDR3 in amino acids: CASSLIGGGGETQYF. The CDR3 nucleotides read TGTGCCAGCAGCTTAATCGGCGGGGGAGGAGAGACCCAGTACTTC. The gene calls are TRBV7-3 and TRBJ2-5; 7 nucleotides match TRBD2. The V and J ends lost 1 base and 4 bases, in that order; junction bases with no gene match: 6. Germline CDR1 and CDR2: SGHTA and FQGTGA. The length of the CDR3 is 15 residues. Combining the CDR3 with reference TRBV7-3 and TRBJ2-5 gives the whole variable domain GAGVSQTPSNKVTEKGKYVELRCDPISGHTALYWYRQSLGQGPEFLIYFQGTGAADDSGLPNDRFFAVRPEGSVSTLKIQRTERGDSAVYLCASSLIGGGGETQYFGPGTRLLVL.

This clonotype appeared many times. The gene calls are TRBV7-2 and TRBJ2-7; TRBD1 matches 8 bases. V lost 2 bases to trimming and J lost 3 bases; unmatched junction nucleotides: 6. The CDR3 runs 15 residues. The V gene's germline CDR1 is SGHTA and CDR2 FQGNSA. CDR3 sequence (DNA): TGTGCCAGCAGCTTAACACAGGGGGAGATCTACGAGCAGTACTTC. This codes for CASSLTQGEIYEQYF.

CDR3 in amino acids: CSARGQGFPYEQYF. The CDR3, as DNA: TGCAGTGCCCGGGGACAGGGGTTCCCCTACGAGCAGTACTTC. V usage is TRBV20-1 and J usage is TRBJ2-7; TRBD1 agrees at 10 bases. CDR3 length equals 14 residues. Germline V gene data show CDR1 as DFQATT and CDR2 as SNEGSKA (reference sequence). Germline trimming cut 6 bases from V and 2 bases from J; bases unmatched to any gene: 7.

The chain recombines TRBV6-1 with TRBJ1-3, with D uncertain. In germline, CDR1 is MNHNS, CDR2 SASEGT. This CDR3 region has 15 residues. V was trimmed by 1 base and J by 2 bases, leaving 9 bases between them. The CDR3 bases are TGTGCCAGCAGTGAAGGTGCCGGGACTGGAAACACCATATATTTT. Its protein product is CASSEGAGTGNTIYF.

This clonotype was seen a few times. V and J are TRBV20-1 and TRBJ2-1; 13 bases map to TRBD2. The CDR3 extends over 15 amino acids. With V trimmed by 6 bases and J by 2 bases, 4 bases remained unmatched. CDR1 is DFQATT and CDR2 is SNEGSKA in the germline V gene (reference sequence). The CDR3 is CSAKGTSGAYNEQFF. The CDR3 nucleotides read TGCAGTGCGAAAGGGACTAGCGGGGCCTACAATGAGCAGTTCTTC.

This clonotype was counted only a few times. The chain employs TRBV12-3 or TRBV12-4 and TRBJ1-2; possible D gene TRBD1, 5 bases. With 6 bases removed from V and 8 bases from J, the gap between germline ends came to 13 bases. The CDR3 runs 12 residues. The CDR3 region is CASSFQGSGYTF. In DNA, the CDR3 is TGTGCCAGCAGCTTCCAGGGTTCCGGCTACACCTTC.

The chain links TRBV6-5 to TRBJ2-1; 8 bases fit TRBD2. V trimming: 2 bases; J trimming: 9 bases; junction bases outside the gene matches: 9. The germline CDR1 and CDR2 sequences are MNHEY and SVGAGI. This CDR3 comprises 15 residues. CDR3 protein: CASSYRSSGASEQFF. The DNA for the CDR3 is TGTGCCAGCAGTTACCGCAGTAGCGGGGCTAGTGAGCAGTTCTTC.

This chain connects TRBV5-5 to TRBJ2-1; D is perhaps TRBD2 (6 bases). V was cut by 1 base and J by 5 bases, with 13 bases left in between. The germline gives CDR1 SGHKS, CDR2 YYEKEE (reference sequence). This CDR3 comprises 15 residues. The DNA of the CDR3 is TGTGCCAGCAGCTTGATCGCTAGCGCAAACAATGAGCAGTTCTTC. Translated, it gives CASSLIASANNEQFF.

The chain has TRBV2 and TRBJ1-3, with 9 bases lining up with TRBD1. The CDR3 totals 18 residues. Looked up from germline, CDR1 is SNHLY and CDR2 is FYNNEI. The junction had 17 bases not matched to a gene; V was cut back by 11 bases and J by 0 bases. In nucleotides, the CDR3 is TGTGCCGTCGACGCCGGGACAGGGACTCCTTACTCTGGAAACACCATATATTTT. Its translation is CAVDAGTGTPYSGNTIYF.